The sample holds many counts of the clone carrying this T cell receptor beta chain. The data originate from a study of CD8 T cells in ankylosing spondylitis. Via MiXCR, TCRdb re-called the 5' RACE reads, giving one row per CDR3 protein. The data contain 25,000 to 30,000 distinct CDR3 sequences, about 5.2% of them seen just once; the ten biggest clones take up approximately 1.7%. The CDR3 has 15 amino acids. The J gene is TRBJ2-4, the V gene TRBV21-1. TRBV21-1 is annotated as a pseudogene. This receptor was taken from a female donor with ankylosing spondylitis or in good health (not recorded which). Sequenced input: blood, either unsorted or a sorted T cell fraction (not recorded which). The CDR3 region is CASSKKTETKNIQYF. The CDR3 bases are TGTGCCAGCAGCAAAAAAACAGAAACCAAAAACATTCAGTACTTC.